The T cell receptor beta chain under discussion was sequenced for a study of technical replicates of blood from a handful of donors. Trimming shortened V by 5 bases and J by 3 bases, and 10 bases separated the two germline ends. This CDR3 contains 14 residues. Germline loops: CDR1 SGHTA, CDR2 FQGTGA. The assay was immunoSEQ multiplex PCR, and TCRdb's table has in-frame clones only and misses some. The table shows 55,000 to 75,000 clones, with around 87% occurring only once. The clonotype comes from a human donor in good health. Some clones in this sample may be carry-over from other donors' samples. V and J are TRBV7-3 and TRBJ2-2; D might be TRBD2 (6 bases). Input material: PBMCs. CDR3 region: CASSAGRDTGELFF. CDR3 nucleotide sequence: TGTGCCAGCAGCGCGGGACGGGACACCGGGGAGCTGTTTTTT. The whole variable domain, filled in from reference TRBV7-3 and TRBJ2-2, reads GAGVSQTPSNKVTEKGKYVELRCDPISGHTALYWYRQSLGQGPEFLIYFQGTGAADDSGLPNDRFFAVRPEGSVSTLKIQRTERGDSAVYLCASSAGRDTGELFFGEGSRLTVL.